This T cell receptor (beta chain) came from a study of regulatory T cells in long-lasting Graves disease. Study-level findings and limits: Whereas new patients shared 966 public clonotypes, persistent patients shared more, at approximately 2,500.

Looked up from germline, CDR1 is SGHTA and CDR2 is FQGTGA. V shed 6 bases, J shed 7 bases, and the junction held 6 bases outside the gene matches. The CDR3 is 13 residues long. Time point indicated: newly diagnosed GD, antithyroid drugs for less than 3 months. PBMC-derived RNA was used for the TCR library. For TCR beta, libraries came from iRepertoire HTBI primers and Arm-PCR of CDR3 regions. TCRdb used MiXCR to reprocess the multiplex PCR reads, holding one entry per CDR3 protein. The sample shows under 450,000 distinct CDR3 sequences, roughly 15% of them seen only once. This clonotype was seen only a few times. The antigen remains unidentified. This sample also appeared in a second study, on T cells in Graves' hyperthyroidism and ophthalmopathy.

This chain links TRBV7-3 with TRBJ2-5; 9 bases align to TRBD1. The TCR comes from a woman aged 18-29 years with Graves disease. The input for sequencing was peripheral blood mononuclear cells (PBMCs), taken at new diagnosis, from a patient treated with antithyroid drugs. The CDR3 loop reads CASSQQGAGTQYF. The CDR3 DNA reads TGTGCCAGCAGTCAACAGGGGGCTGGGACCCAGTACTTC. Variable domain in full (rest from reference TRBV7-3 and TRBJ2-5): GAGVSQTPSNKVTEKGKYVELRCDPISGHTALYWYRQSLGQGPEFLIYFQGTGAADDSGLPNDRFFAVRPEGSVSTLKIQRTERGDSAVYLCASSQQGAGTQYFGPGTRLLVL.